One T cell receptor (beta chain) is described in this entry. As yet, its antigen is unknown. The data originate from a study of post-analysis software for immune sequencing data. Study summary: Relapsing-remitting, secondary progressive and progressive-relapsing multiple sclerosis were all included among the disease courses.

The authors incorporated unique molecular identifiers into the TCR beta cDNA libraries. Starting from around 0.96 to 9.9 million T cells, the study yielded about 540,000 cDNA molecules. Each CDR3 protein is one row after TCRdb ran MiXCR on the PCR reads. This table holds hundreds of thousands of distinct CDR3 sequences, roughly 40% found once. The CDR3 runs to 15 residues. Germline V gene data show CDR1 as SGHRS and CDR2 as YFSETQ. Broader study findings: By F measure, strong co-clustering occurred among samples prepared in the same batch. Patients carried roughly five TRBV segments more frequently than controls did, and TRBV5-6, TRBV5-1 and TRBV20-1 were among them. Relative to controls, patients with multiple sclerosis showed significantly lower normalized Chao1 diversity.

The sequence was obtained from a girl aged 5 to 17 with multiple sclerosis. The sequencing sample was made of blood. The V call is TRBV5-1, the J call TRBJ2-5, with TRBD1 matching over 10 bases. The J call could be wrong; TRBJ2-7 is a better fit for the DNA end. The chain's CDR3 is CASSWRQGAGYEQYF. DNA of the CDR3: TGCGCCAGCAGCTGGAGACAGGGGGCAGGGTACGAGCAGTACTTC.